This record covers a single T cell receptor (beta chain). V lost 7 bases and J 3 bases, leaving 13 bases between the germline ends. The CDR3 is made up of 13 amino acids. CDR1 SGHDT and CDR2 YYEEEE come from the germline V gene. This sample is part of a study of blood T cell repertoires in COVID-19. At the level of the study: Whether acute or convalescent, the COVID-19 samples came from the United States, Italy and Spain. From T cells, B-cell-depleted T cells, or PBMCs came the material, which was cDNA or gDNA.

Profiled with immunoSEQ multiplex PCR; TCRdb holds only in-frame clones, not every one. The sample yields around 120,000 clones, 80% to 90% seen once. The sample comprised peripheral blood. This sequence was found in a woman older than 75 with acute or convalescent COVID-19. The gene calls are TRBV5-6 and TRBJ1-2, with TRBD1 as a possible D gene (5 bases). CDR3 sequence reads: CASLGQEHYGYTF. The CDR3 region has the DNA TGTGCCAGCCTGGGGCAGGAGCACTATGGCTACACCTTC.